A selection of T cell receptor beta chains follows, all from one sample in a study of shared clonotypes between healthy human individuals. The table came from immunoSEQ multiplex PCR; TCRdb's copy has only in-frame clones and leaves some out. The table shows about 2 million clones, with roughly 95% occurring only once. Sample: naive CD8+ T cells sorted from blood. The receptors originated from a man between 18 and 29 years old in good health. Each CDR3 is given with its conserved first and last residue. Each record gives: D gene, J gene, V gene, CDR3 protein, CDR3 DNA. The D gene is left open where the match is weak.

d_gene: TRBD2; j_gene: TRBJ2-7; v_gene: TRBV7-9; CDR3aa: CASGTSGIYEQYF; CDR3nt: TGTGCCAGCGGGACTAGCGGAATATACGAGCAGTACTTC
d_gene: .; j_gene: TRBJ2-7; v_gene: TRBV30; CDR3aa: CAWSFREGSEQYF; CDR3nt: TGTGCCTGGAGCTTTCGTGAGGGGTCCGAGCAGTACTTC
d_gene: TRBD2; j_gene: TRBJ2-1; v_gene: TRBV6-1; CDR3aa: CASSDNSGGLYNEQFF; CDR3nt: TGTGCCAGCAGTGACAATAGCGGGGGGCTCTACAATGAGCAGTTCTTC
d_gene: .; j_gene: TRBJ1-2; v_gene: TRBV2; CDR3aa: CASSEGTSYGYTF; CDR3nt: TGTGCCAGCAGTGAGGGGACCTCCTATGGCTACACCTTC
d_gene: .; j_gene: TRBJ2-5; v_gene: TRBV27; CDR3aa: CASSLTGMGGETQYF; CDR3nt: TGTGCCAGCAGTTTAACAGGGATGGGGGGCGAGACCCAGTACTTC
d_gene: TRBD1; j_gene: TRBJ2-7; v_gene: TRBV4-3; CDR3aa: CASSQDPTGVYEQYF; CDR3nt: TGCGCCAGCAGCCAAGACCCGACAGGGGTTTACGAGCAGTACTTC
d_gene: .; j_gene: TRBJ1-4; v_gene: TRBV7-9; CDR3aa: CASSLVTGDPGIF; CDR3nt: TGTGCCAGCAGCTTAGTAACGGGGGACCCCGGGATTTTT
d_gene: .; j_gene: TRBJ1-2; v_gene: TRBV2; CDR3aa: CASSDPGSTNYGYTF; CDR3nt: TGTGCCAGCAGTGATCCGGGGTCGACTAACTATGGCTACACCTTC
d_gene: .; j_gene: TRBJ1-6; v_gene: TRBV28; CDR3aa: CASSPGRYNSPLHF; CDR3nt: TGTGCCAGCAGCCCGGGACGGTATAATTCACCCCTCCACTTT
d_gene: .; j_gene: TRBJ1-5; v_gene: TRBV6-1; CDR3aa: CASRETGLGNGQPQHF; CDR3nt: TGTGCCAGCAGGGAAACAGGGCTGGGGAATGGTCAGCCCCAGCATTTT
d_gene: .; j_gene: TRBJ2-7; v_gene: TRBV27; CDR3aa: CASSLTGIYEQYF; CDR3nt: TGTGCCAGCAGTTTGACAGGAATCTACGAGCAGTACTTC